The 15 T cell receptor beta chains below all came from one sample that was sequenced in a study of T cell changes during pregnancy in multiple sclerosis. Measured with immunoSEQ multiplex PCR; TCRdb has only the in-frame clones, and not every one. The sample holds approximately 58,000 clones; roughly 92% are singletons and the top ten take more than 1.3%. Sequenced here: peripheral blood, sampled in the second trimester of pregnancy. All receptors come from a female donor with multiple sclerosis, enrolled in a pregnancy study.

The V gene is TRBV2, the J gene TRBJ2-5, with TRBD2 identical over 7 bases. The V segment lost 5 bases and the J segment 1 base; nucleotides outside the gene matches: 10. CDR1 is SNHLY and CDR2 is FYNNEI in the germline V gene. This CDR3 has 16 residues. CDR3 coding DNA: TGTGCCAGCAGTCGGGGGAGGGCCGGAGGCCAAGAGACCCAGTACTTC. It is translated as CASSRGRAGGQETQYF.

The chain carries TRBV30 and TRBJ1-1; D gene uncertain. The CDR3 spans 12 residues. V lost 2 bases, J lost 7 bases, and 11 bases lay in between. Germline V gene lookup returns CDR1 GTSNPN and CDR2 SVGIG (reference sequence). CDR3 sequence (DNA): TGTGCCTGGAGTCCACGAGAGTTTGAAGCTTTCTTT. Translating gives CAWSPREFEAFF.

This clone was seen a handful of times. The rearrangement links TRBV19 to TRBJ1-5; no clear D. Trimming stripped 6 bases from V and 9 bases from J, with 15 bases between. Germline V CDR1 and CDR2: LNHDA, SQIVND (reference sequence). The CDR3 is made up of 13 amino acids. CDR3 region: CASRLSGGTPQHF. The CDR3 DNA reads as TGTGCCAGTAGGCTAAGCGGAGGTACGCCCCAGCATTTT.

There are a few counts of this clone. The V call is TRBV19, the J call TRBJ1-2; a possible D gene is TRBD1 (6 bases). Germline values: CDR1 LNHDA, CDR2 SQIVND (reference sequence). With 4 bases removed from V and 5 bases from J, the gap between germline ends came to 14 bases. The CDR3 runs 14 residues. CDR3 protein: CASSNGQNSYGYTF. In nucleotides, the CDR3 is TGTGCCAGTAGTAACGGACAGAATTCGTATGGCTACACCTTC.

The CDR3: CASSDPRNQGDGETQYF. CDR3 DNA sequence: TGTGCCAGCAGTGACCCACGCAATCAGGGTGACGGGGAGACCCAGTACTTC. The chain has TRBV6-1 and TRBJ2-5; weak D call: TRBD1 (5 bases). The CDR3 contains 17 residues. V shed 3 bases and J shed 5 bases, with 22 bases lying between them. The germline V gene has CDR1 MNHNS and CDR2 SASEGT.

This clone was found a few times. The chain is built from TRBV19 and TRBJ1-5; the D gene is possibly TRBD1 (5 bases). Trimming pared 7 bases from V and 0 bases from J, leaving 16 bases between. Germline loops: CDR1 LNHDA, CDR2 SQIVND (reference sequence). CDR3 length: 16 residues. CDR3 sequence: CASTPLWDYSNQPQHF. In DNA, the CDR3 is TGTGCCAGTACCCCCCTCTGGGACTATAGCAATCAGCCCCAGCATTTT.

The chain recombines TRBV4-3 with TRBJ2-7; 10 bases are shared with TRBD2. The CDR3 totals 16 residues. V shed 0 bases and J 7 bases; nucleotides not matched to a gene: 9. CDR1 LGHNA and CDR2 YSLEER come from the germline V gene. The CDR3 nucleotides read TGCGCCAGCAGCCAAGATTGGCTAGCGGGAGATAGGGAGCAGTACTTC. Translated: CASSQDWLAGDREQYF.

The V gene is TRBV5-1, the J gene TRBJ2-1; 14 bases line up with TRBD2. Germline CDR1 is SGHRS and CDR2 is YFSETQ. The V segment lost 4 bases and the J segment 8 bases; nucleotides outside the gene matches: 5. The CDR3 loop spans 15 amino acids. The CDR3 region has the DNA TGCGCCAGCAGCCCCGGGACTAGCGGGAGAGATGAGCAGTTCTTC. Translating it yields CASSPGTSGRDEQFF.

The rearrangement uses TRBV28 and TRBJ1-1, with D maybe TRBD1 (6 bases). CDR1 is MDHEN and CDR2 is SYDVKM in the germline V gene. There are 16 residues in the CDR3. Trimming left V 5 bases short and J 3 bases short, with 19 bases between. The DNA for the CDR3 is TGTGCCAGCAGTCGGGGGGGCAGGGGACGAGACACTGAAGCTTTCTTT. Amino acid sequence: CASSRGGRGRDTEAFF.

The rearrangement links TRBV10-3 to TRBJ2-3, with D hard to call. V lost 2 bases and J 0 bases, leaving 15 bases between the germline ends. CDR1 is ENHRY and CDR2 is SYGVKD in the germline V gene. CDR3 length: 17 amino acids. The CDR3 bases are TGTGCCATCAGTGAGCCACAGAACGTCCCTAGCACAGATACGCAGTATTTT. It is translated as CAISEPQNVPSTDTQYF.

The CDR3 reads CASSVEAGFGRATDTQYF. The CDR3 DNA follows: TGTGCCAGCAGCGTAGAGGCGGGATTCGGGAGAGCGACAGATACGCAGTATTTT. The rearrangement joins TRBV9 to TRBJ2-3; perhaps TRBD2 as D (6 bases). In germline, CDR1 is SGDLS, CDR2 YYNGEE. The ends were cut back, 0 bases at V and 3 bases at J, with 20 bases in the middle. This CDR3 region has 18 residues. Drawing the rest from reference TRBV9 and TRBJ2-3, the complete variable domain is DSGVTQTPKHLITATGQRVTLRCSPRSGDLSVYWYQQSLDQGLQFLIQYYNGEERAKGNILERFSAQQFPDLHSELNLSSLELGDSALYFCASSVEAGFGRATDTQYFGPGTRLTVL.

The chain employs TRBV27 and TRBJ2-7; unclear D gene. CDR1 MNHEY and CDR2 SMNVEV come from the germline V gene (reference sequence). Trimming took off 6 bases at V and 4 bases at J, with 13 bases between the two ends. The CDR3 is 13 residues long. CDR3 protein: CASRRKLDYEQYF. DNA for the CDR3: TGTGCCAGCAGGAGAAAACTTGATTACGAGCAGTACTTC.

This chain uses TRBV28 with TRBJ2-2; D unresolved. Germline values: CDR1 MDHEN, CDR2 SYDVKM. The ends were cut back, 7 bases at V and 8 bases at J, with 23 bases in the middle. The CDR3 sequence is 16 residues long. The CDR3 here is CASTPFVKEVVGELFF. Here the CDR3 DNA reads TGTGCCAGCACTCCTTTTGTGAAAGAGGTGGTGGGGGAGCTGTTTTTT.

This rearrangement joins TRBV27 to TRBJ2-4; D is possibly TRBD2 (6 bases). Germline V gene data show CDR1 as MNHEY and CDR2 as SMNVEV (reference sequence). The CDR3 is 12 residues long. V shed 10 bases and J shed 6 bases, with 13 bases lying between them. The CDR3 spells CATTGERNIQYF. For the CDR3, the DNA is TGTGCCACCACGGGAGAGAGAAACATTCAGTACTTC.

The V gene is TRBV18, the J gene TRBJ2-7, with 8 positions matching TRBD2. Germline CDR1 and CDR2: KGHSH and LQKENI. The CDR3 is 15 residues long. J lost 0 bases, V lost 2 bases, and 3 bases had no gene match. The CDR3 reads CASSPTTSVSYEQYF. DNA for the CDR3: TGTGCCAGCTCACCAACGACTAGCGTCTCCTACGAGCAGTACTTC.